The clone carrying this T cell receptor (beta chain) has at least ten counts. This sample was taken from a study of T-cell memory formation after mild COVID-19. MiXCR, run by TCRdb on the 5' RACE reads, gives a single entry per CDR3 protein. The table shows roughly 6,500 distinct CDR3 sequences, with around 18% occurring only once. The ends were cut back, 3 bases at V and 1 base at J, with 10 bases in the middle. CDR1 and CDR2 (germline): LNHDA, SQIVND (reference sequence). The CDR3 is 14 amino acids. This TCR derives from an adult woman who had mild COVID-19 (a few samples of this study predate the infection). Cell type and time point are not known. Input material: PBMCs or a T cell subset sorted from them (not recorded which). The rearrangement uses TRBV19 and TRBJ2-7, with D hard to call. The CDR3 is CASSIVLQSYEQYF. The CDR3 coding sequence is TGTGCCAGTAGTATTGTCCTGCAGTCCTACGAGCAGTACTTC.